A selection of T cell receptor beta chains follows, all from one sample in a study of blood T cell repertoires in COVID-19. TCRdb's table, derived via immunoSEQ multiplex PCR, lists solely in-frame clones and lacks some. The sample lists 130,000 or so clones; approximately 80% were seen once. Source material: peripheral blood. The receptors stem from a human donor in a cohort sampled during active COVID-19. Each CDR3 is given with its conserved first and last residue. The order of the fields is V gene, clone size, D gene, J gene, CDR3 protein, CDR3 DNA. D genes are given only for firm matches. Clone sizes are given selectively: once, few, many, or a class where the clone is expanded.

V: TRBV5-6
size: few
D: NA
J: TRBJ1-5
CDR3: CASSLRSTGKDQPQHF
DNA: TGTGCCAGCAGCCTGAGGAGCACAGGGAAGGATCAGCCCCAGCATTTT

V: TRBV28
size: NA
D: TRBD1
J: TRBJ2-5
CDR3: CATSKDRVETQYF
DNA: TGTGCCACCTCCAAGGACAGGGTGGAGACCCAGTACTTC

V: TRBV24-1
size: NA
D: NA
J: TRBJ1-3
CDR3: CATSDLSPRTSSGNTIYF
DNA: TGTGCCACCAGTGATTTAAGCCCCCGGACAAGCTCTGGAAACACCATATATTTT

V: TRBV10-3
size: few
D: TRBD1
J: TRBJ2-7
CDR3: CAISLGQAYEQYF
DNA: TGTGCCATCAGCCTCGGACAGGCCTACGAGCAGTACTTC

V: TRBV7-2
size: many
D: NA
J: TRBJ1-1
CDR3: CASSLKTGNTEAFF
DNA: TGTGCCAGCAGCTTAAAGACGGGGAACACTGAAGCTTTCTTT

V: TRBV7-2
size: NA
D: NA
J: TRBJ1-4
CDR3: CASSLQASATNEKLFF
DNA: TGTGCCAGCAGCTTACAGGCCTCTGCAACTAATGAAAAACTGTTTTTT

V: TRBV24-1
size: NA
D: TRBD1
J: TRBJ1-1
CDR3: CATSNLTGGETEAFF
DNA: TGTGCCACCAGTAATCTAACAGGGGGCGAGACTGAAGCTTTCTTT

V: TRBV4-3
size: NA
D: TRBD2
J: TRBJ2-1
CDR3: CASSQQTSGGVAEQFF
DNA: TGCGCCAGCAGCCAACAAACTAGCGGGGGGGTTGCTGAGCAGTTCTTC

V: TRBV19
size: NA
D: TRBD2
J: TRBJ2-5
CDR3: CASTTRPGGQETQYF
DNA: TGTGCCAGTACCACTCGCCCGGGAGGCCAAGAGACCCAGTACTTC

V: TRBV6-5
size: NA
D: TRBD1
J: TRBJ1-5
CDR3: CASSYCGDRAGQPQHF
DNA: TGTGCCAGCAGTTACTGCGGGGACAGGGCTGGTCAGCCCCAGCATTTT

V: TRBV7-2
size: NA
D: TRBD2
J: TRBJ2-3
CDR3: CASSSGGRYTDTQYF
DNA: TGTGCCAGCAGTTCGGGGGGGCGCTACACAGATACGCAGTATTTT

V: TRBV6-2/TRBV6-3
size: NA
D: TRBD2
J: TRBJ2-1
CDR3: CASSYGGGYNEQFF
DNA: TGTGCCAGCAGTTATGGCGGGGGCTACAATGAGCAGTTCTTC

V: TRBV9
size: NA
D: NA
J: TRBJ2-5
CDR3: CASSPTPWAETQYF
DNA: TGTGCCAGCAGCCCCACCCCCTGGGCGGAGACCCAGTACTTC

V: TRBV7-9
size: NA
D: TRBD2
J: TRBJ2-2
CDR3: CASSVSGLAGGPSTGELFF
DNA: TGTGCCAGCAGCGTCTCGGGACTAGCGGGGGGGCCGAGCACCGGGGAGCTGTTTTTT

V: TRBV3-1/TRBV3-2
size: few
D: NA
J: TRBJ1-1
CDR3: CASSQTGLNTEAFF
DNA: TGTGCCAGCAGCCAAACAGGGTTGAACACTGAAGCTTTCTTT

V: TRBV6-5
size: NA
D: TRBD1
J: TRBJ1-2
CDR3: CASSSPGQGNYGYTF
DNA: TGTGCCAGCAGTTCCCCGGGACAGGGAAACTATGGCTACACCTTC

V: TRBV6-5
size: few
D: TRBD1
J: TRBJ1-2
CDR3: CASRDTGGDYGYTF
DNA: TGTGCCAGCAGAGACACAGGGGGCGACTATGGCTACACCTTC

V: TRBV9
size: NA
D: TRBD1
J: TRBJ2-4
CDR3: CASSVASGTGLINIQYF
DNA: TGTGCCAGCAGCGTAGCCTCCGGGACAGGGCTAATAAACATTCAGTACTTC

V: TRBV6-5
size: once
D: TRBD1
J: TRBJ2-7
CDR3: CASSSTGAGRGEQYF
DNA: TGTGCCAGCAGTTCGACAGGGGCCGGCCGGGGGGAGCAGTACTTC

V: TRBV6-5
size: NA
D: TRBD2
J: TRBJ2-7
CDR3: CASSIGGDYEQYF
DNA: TGTGCCAGCAGCATCGGGGGGGATTACGAGCAGTACTTC

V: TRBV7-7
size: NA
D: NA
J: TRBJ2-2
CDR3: CASSLEPSGGANTGELFF
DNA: TGTGCTAGCAGCTTAGAGCCCAGCGGCGGGGCGAACACCGGGGAGCTGTTTTTT

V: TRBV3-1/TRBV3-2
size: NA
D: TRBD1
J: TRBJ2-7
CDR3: CASSQPGQGTYEQYF
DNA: TGTGCCAGCAGCCAACCGGGACAGGGGACCTACGAGCAGTACTTC

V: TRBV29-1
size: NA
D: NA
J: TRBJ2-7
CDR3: CSVEGFDSGEQYF
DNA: TGCAGCGTTGAAGGATTTGATAGCGGCGAGCAGTACTTC

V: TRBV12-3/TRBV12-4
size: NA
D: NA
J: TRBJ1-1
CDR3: CASSLTGIYEAFF
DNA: TGTGCCAGCAGTTTGACGGGGATCTATGAAGCTTTCTTT

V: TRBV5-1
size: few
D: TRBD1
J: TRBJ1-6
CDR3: CASSGGQGSSTNSPLHF
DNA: TGCGCCAGCAGCGGAGGACAGGGAAGTTCTACGAATTCACCCCTCCACTTT

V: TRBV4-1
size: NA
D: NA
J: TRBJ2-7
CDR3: CASSPRTLGAWDEQYF
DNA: TGCGCCAGCAGCCCAAGGACTTTGGGAGCCTGGGACGAGCAGTACTTC

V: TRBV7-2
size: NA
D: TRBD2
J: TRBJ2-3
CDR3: CASSSRLAGGTDTQYF
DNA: TGTGCCAGCAGCTCCCGACTAGCGGGGGGAACAGATACGCAGTATTTT

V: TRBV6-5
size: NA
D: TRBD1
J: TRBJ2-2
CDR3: CASGRQGAGTGELFF
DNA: TGTGCCAGCGGGAGACAGGGGGCGGGCACCGGGGAGCTGTTTTTT

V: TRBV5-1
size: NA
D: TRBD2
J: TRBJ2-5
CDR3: CASRTSGEETQYF
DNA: TGCGCCAGCCGGACTAGCGGGGAGGAGACCCAGTACTTC

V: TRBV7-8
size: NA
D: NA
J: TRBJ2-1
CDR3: CASSPLVGHEQFF
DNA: TGTGCCAGCAGCCCTTTAGTTGGGCATGAGCAGTTCTTC

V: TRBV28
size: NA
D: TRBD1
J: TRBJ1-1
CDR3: CASRTGGLYNTEAFF
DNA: TGTGCCAGCAGGACAGGGGGTCTATATAACACTGAAGCTTTCTTT

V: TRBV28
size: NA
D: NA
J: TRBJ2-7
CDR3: CASSPGRVYEQYF
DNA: TGTGCCAGCAGTCCTGGCAGGGTCTACGAGCAGTACTTC

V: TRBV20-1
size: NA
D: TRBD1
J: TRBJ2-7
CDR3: CSASWLGQGAYEQYF
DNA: TGCAGTGCTAGTTGGCTAGGACAGGGCGCCTACGAGCAGTACTTC

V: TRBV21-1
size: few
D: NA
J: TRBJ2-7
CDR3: CASSKRTALEQYF
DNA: TGTGCCAGCAGCAAAAGGACAGCGCTCGAGCAGTACTTC